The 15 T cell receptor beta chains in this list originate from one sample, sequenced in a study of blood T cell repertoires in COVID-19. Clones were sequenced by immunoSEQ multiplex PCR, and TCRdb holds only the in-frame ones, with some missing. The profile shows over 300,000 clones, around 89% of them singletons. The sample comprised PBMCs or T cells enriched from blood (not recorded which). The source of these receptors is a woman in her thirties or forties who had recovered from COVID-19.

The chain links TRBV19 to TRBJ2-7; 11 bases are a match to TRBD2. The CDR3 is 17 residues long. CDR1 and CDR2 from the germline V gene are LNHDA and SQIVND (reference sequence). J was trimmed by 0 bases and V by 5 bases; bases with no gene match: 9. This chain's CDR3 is CASSADLAGGVSYEQYF. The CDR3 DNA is TGTGCCAGTAGTGCGGATCTAGCGGGGGGCGTCTCCTACGAGCAGTACTTC.

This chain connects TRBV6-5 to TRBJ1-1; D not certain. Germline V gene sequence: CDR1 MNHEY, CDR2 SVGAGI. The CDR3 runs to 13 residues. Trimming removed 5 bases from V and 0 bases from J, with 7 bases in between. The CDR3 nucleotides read TGTGCCAGCAGTCATCAGGTGAACACTGAAGCTTTCTTT. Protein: CASSHQVNTEAFF.

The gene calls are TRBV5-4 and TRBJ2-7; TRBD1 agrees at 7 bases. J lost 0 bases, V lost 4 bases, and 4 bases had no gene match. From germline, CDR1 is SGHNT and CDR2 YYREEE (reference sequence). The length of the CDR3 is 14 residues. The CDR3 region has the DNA TGTGCCAGCAGCCGGGACAGCAACTCCTACGAGCAGTACTTC. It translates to CASSRDSNSYEQYF.

The CDR3 sequence is CSADAGEGTEAFF. DNA for the CDR3: TGCAGCGCTGATGCAGGGGAAGGCACTGAAGCTTTCTTT. The gene calls are TRBV29-1 and TRBJ1-1; tentative D call: TRBD1 (6 bases). The germline V and J ends were trimmed by 7 bases and 4 bases, with 16 bases remaining between them. CDR3 size: 13 residues. Germline CDR1 reads SQVTM; CDR2 reads ANQGSEA. The full variable domain, completed using reference TRBV29-1 and TRBJ1-1, is SAVISQKPSRDICQRGTSLTIQCQVDSQVTMMFWYRQQPGQSLTLIATANQGSEATYESGFVIDKFPISRPNLTFSTLTVSNMSPEDSSIYLCSADAGEGTEAFFGQGTRLTVV.

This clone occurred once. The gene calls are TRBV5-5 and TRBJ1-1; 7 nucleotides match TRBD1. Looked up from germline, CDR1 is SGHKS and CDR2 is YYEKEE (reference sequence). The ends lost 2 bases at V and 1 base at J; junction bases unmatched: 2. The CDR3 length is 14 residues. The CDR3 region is CASSLQGRNTEAFF. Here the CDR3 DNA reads TGTGCCAGCAGCTTACAGGGGCGGAACACTGAAGCTTTCTTT.

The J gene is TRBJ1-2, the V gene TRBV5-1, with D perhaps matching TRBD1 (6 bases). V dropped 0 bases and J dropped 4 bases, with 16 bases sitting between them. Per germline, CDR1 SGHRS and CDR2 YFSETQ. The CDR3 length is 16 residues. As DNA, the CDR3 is TGCGCCAGCAGCTTGGAAGCAGGGGTAGGGCCCTATGGCTACACCTTC. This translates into CASSLEAGVGPYGYTF.

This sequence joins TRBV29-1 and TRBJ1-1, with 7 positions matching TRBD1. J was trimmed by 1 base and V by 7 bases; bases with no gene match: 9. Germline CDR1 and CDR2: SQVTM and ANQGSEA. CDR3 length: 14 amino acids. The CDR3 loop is CSGGQTISNTEAFF. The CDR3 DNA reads TGCAGCGGGGGACAGACGATCTCGAACACTGAAGCTTTCTTT.

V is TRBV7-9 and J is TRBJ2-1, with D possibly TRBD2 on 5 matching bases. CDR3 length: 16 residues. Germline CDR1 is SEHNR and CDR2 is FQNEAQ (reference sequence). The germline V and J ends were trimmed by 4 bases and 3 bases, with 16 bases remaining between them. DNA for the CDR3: TGTGCCAGCAGCTCTACAACAGCGGCTATCTACAATGAGCAGTTCTTC. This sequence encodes CASSSTTAAIYNEQFF.

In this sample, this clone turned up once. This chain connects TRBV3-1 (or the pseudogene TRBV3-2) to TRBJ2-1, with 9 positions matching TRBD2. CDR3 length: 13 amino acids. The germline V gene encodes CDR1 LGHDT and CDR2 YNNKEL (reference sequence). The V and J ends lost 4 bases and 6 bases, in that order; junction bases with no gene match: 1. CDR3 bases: TGTGCCAGCAGCCTAGCGGGGGCCAATGAGCAGTTCTTC. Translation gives CASSLAGANEQFF.

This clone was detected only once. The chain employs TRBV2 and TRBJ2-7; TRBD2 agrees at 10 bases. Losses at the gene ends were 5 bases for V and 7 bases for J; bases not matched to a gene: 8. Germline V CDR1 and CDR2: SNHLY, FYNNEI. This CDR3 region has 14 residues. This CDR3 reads CASSPLAGFWEQYF. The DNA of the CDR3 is TGTGCCAGCAGTCCACTAGCGGGGTTTTGGGAGCAGTACTTC. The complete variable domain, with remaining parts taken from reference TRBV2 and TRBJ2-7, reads EPEVTQTPSHQVTQMGQEVILRCVPISNHLYFYWYRQILGQKVEFLVSFYNNEISEKSEIFDDQFSVERPDGSNFTLKIRSTKLEDSAMYFCASSPLAGFWEQYFGPGTRLTVT.

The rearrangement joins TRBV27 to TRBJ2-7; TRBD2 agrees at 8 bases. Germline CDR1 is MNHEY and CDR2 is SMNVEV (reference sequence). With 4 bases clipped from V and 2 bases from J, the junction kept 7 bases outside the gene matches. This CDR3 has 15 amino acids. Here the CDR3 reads CASSSERGLPYEQYF. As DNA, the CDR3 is TGTGCCAGCAGTTCCGAGCGGGGGCTCCCCTACGAGCAGTACTTC.

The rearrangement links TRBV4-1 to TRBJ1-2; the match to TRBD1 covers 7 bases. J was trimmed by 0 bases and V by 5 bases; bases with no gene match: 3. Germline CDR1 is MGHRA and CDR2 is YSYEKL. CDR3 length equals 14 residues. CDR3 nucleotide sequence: TGCGCCAGCAGCGCGGGACAGTCTAACTATGGCTACACCTTC. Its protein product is CASSAGQSNYGYTF.

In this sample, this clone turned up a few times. The CDR3 here is CASSEKGTGEPYEQYF. CDR3 bases: TGTGCCAGCAGTGAAAAGGGAACAGGGGAACCCTACGAGCAGTACTTC. The rearrangement links TRBV6-1 to TRBJ2-7; TRBD1 matches 7 bases. CDR3 length: 16 amino acids. Looked up from germline, CDR1 is MNHNS and CDR2 is SASEGT. J lost 2 bases, V lost 2 bases, and 9 bases had no gene match.

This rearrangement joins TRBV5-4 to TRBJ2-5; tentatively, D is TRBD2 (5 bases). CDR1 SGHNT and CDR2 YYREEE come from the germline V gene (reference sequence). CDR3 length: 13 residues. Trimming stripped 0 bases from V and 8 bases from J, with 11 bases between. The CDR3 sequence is CASSLAGPGTQYF. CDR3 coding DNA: TGTGCCAGCAGCTTGGCGGGCCCGGGAACCCAGTACTTC.

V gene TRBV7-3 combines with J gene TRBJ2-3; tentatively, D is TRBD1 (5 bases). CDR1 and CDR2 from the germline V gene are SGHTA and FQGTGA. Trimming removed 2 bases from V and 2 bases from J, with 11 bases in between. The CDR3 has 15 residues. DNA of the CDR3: TGTGCCAGCAGCTTAGAAGGCAGGGACACAGATACGCAGTATTTT. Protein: CASSLEGRDTDTQYF.